A selection of T cell receptor beta chains follows, all from one sample in a study. TCRdb passed the RT-PCR reads through MiXCR, listing each CDR3 protein once. The sample comprises about 680,000 distinct CDR3 sequences, 13% to 15% of which are singletons, and roughly 3.6% rests with the top ten. Sequencing was done on a sample of memory CD4+ T cells from blood. The receptors stem from a female donor in good health, serving as a healthy control. Both conserved end residues are part of each CDR3. D genes are given only for firm matches. Clone size appears in some rows only: once, few, many, or a class for an expanded clone.

V	size	D	J	CDR3	DNA
TRBV5-1	many	TRBD1	TRBJ2-7	CASSFLTGQGYEQYF	TGCGCCAGCAGCTTCCTCACGGGACAGGGGTACGAGCAGTACTTC
TRBV7-2	-	TRBD1	TRBJ1-2	CASSLQDRGGYTF	TGTGCCAGCAGCTTACAGGACAGGGGTGGCTACACCTTC
TRBV20-1	-	TRBD1	TRBJ2-5	CSALARGRETQYF	TGCAGTGCTCTAGCCAGGGGGCGAGAGACCCAGTACTTC
TRBV25-1	-	-	TRBJ2-7	CASSLHGTTYEQYF	TGTGCCAGCAGCCTACACGGGACAACCTACGAGCAGTACTTC
TRBV20-1	-	-	TRBJ1-6	CSARDRGKGYSPLHF	TGCAGTGCTAGAGATCGGGGTAAAGGGTATTCACCCCTCCACTTT
TRBV5-4	-	-	TRBJ1-2	CASSLPGEYGYTF	TGTGCCAGCAGCTTACCAGGAGAATATGGCTACACCTTC
TRBV6-1	-	-	TRBJ2-7	CASSERGFYEQYF	TGTGCCAGCAGCGAACGTGGATTTTACGAGCAGTACTTC
TRBV3-1	few	-	TRBJ1-2	CASSAAGTTGYTF	TGTGCCAGCAGCGCCGCGGGGACAACTGGCTACACCTTC
TRBV5-1	-	TRBD1	TRBJ2-5	CASRMKTGGGETQYF	TGCGCCAGCAGGATGAAGACAGGGGGGGGAGAGACCCAGTACTTC
TRBV12-3/TRBV12-4	few	-	TRBJ1-2	CASTIHGNYGYTF	TGTGCCAGCACTATACATGGTAACTATGGCTACACCTTC
TRBV20-1	many	TRBD1	TRBJ2-7	CSAFSRGLYEQYF	TGCAGTGCTTTTTCCAGGGGGCTTTACGAGCAGTACTTC
TRBV20-1	many	TRBD2	TRBJ2-5	CSAEGLATSETQYF	TGCAGTGCGGAGGGACTAGCAACCTCTGAGACCCAGTACTTC
TRBV5-1	-	TRBD1	TRBJ1-4	CASATGTTNEKLFF	TGCGCCAGCGCGACAGGGACCACTAATGAAAAACTGTTTTTT
TRBV20-1	few	-	TRBJ1-2	CSVLRDRNYGYTF	TGCAGTGTTCTCAGGGACCGAAACTATGGCTACACCTTC
TRBV30	few	TRBD1	TRBJ1-4	CACQGQNNEKLFF	TGTGCCTGCCAGGGACAGAATAATGAAAAACTGTTTTTT
TRBV5-5	many	TRBD2	TRBJ2-3	CASSPGLASLTDTQYF	TGTGCCAGCAGCCCAGGACTAGCGTCCCTCACAGATACGCAGTATTTT
TRBV20-1	once	-	TRBJ2-7	CSARGGREEQYF	TGCAGTGCTAGGGGCGGTCGCGAGGAGCAGTACTTC
TRBV28	-	-	TRBJ2-3	CASRGEPGLGVMQYF	TGTGCCAGCAGGGGGGAGCCGGGACTGGGGGTGATGCAGTATTTT
TRBV6-2/TRBV6-3	-	-	TRBJ1-5	CASVDTGNQPQHF	TGTGCCAGCGTAGATACGGGCAATCAGCCCCAGCATTTT
TRBV29-1	few	-	TRBJ1-2	CSVDRSYGYTF	TGCAGCGTAGACAGGTCTTATGGCTACACCTTC
TRBV4-3	few	-	TRBJ2-3	CASSQDLGALSTDTQYF	TGCGCCAGCAGCCAAGATTTAGGGGCACTAAGCACAGATACGCAGTATTTT
TRBV6-5	many	-	TRBJ1-1	CASSSIWVSPNTEAFF	TGTGCCAGCTCCTCAATATGGGTCTCGCCTAACACTGAAGCTTTCTTT
TRBV12-3/TRBV12-4	few	TRBD2	TRBJ2-3	CASSSSSGERTDTQYF	TGTGCCAGCAGTTCATCTAGCGGGGAGCGCACAGATACGCAGTATTTT
TRBV12-5	-	-	TRBJ2-1	CASGLSFSWLGDEQFF	TGTGCTAGTGGTTTGAGTTTTTCTTGGCTGGGCGATGAGCAGTTCTTC
TRBV20-1	many	TRBD1	TRBJ2-7	CSARDSGTGPYEQYF	TGCAGTGCTAGAGATTCAGGGACAGGGCCCTACGAGCAGTACTTC
TRBV29-1	-	-	TRBJ2-3	CSVAQAGADTQYF	TGCAGCGTTGCGCAGGCGGGCGCAGATACGCAGTATTTT
TRBV19	-	-	TRBJ2-5	CASSEGLARETQYF	TGTGCCAGTAGTGAAGGACTTGCGCGAGAGACCCAGTACTTC
TRBV20-1	few	-	TRBJ2-1	CSPMAGLYNEQFF	TGCAGTCCTATGGCCGGTCTATACAATGAGCAGTTCTTC
TRBV5-1	few	TRBD2	TRBJ2-7	CASSAGLAGEGYF	TGCGCCAGCAGCGCGGGACTAGCGGGAGAAGGTTACTTC
TRBV30	-	-	TRBJ1-4	CAWSPDDLRFLGPKKLFF	TGTGCCTGGAGTCCGGACGACCTACGTTTTCTCGGGCCCAAAAAACTGTTTTTT
TRBV7-2	few	TRBD2	TRBJ2-3	CASSPMRGGATDTQYF	TGTGCCAGCAGCCCCATGCGGGGGGGCGCGACAGATACGCAGTATTTT
TRBV12-3/TRBV12-4	-	TRBD1	TRBJ2-2	CASRTGDRTGELFF	TGTGCCAGCAGGACAGGGGACCGAACCGGGGAGCTGTTTTTT
TRBV7-2	-	-	TRBJ2-1	CASSLHSDSYNEQFF	TGTGCCAGCAGCCTACACTCCGACAGCTACAATGAGCAGTTCTTC
TRBV20-1	few	-	TRBJ2-6	CSARGETGANVLTF	TGCAGTGCTAGGGGAGAGACTGGGGCCAACGTCCTGACTTTC
TRBV7-3	many	TRBD2	TRBJ2-1	CASSLTPGLAVEQFF	TGTGCCAGCAGCCTCACCCCTGGGCTAGCGGTTGAGCAGTTCTTC
TRBV7-6	-	-	TRBJ2-1	CASSWGRAPHEQFF	TGTGCCAGCAGCTGGGGACGGGCCCCCCATGAGCAGTTCTTC
TRBV12-3/TRBV12-4	many	-	TRBJ1-1	CASSFTGSYTEAFF	TGTGCCAGCAGTTTTACAGGGAGCTACACTGAAGCTTTCTTT
TRBV12-3/TRBV12-4	many	TRBD1	TRBJ1-1	CASDRGTEAFF	TGTGCCAGCGACAGGGGCACTGAAGCTTTCTTT
TRBV27	-	-	TRBJ1-1	CASSLVGDLGTEAFF	TGTGCCAGCAGTTTAGTGGGGGATTTGGGCACTGAAGCTTTCTTT
TRBV20-1	-	TRBD2	TRBJ2-3	CSAGTIGGTDTQYF	TGCAGTGCGGGGACTATCGGGGGCACAGATACGCAGTATTTT
TRBV6-5	many	-	TRBJ1-6	CASSVAGNNSPLHF	TGTGCCAGCAGTGTGGCAGGGAATAATTCACCCCTCCACTTT
TRBV27	few	TRBD1	TRBJ1-2	CASSSDRVRYGYTF	TGTGCCAGCAGTTCCGACAGGGTGAGATATGGCTACACCTTC
TRBV25-1	few	TRBD1	TRBJ2-3	CAFSTGNPDTQYF	TGTGCCTTCTCGACAGGGAACCCAGATACGCAGTATTTT
TRBV20-1	few	-	TRBJ1-1	CSARASPNTEAFF	TGCAGTGCTAGAGCGTCCCCGAACACTGAAGCTTTCTTT
TRBV7-8	many	-	TRBJ2-7	CASSIRTGTYEQYF	TGTGCCAGCAGCATCCGGACGGGGACCTACGAGCAGTACTTC
TRBV6-2/TRBV6-3	-	-	TRBJ2-3	CASSYSTRDYTDTQYF	TGTGCCAGCAGTTACTCCACTAGGGATTACACAGATACGCAGTATTTT
TRBV20-1	few	TRBD2	TRBJ2-5	CSARAFGGGFQETQYF	TGCAGTGCTAGAGCTTTCGGCGGGGGGTTCCAAGAGACCCAGTACTTC
TRBV6-1	few	TRBD1	TRBJ1-5	CASSPQGTGINQPQHF	TGTGCCAGCAGTCCTCAAGGGACAGGGATAAATCAGCCCCAGCATTTT
TRBV6-1	few	TRBD1	TRBJ1-4	CATLSTLGTGKLFF	TGTGCCACCCTTTCGACACTCGGGACAGGAAAACTGTTTTTT
TRBV7-3	-	TRBD2	TRBJ2-5	CASSNRRLAEPPETQYF	TGTGCCAGCAGCAATCGAAGACTAGCGGAGCCCCCAGAGACCCAGTACTTC
TRBV27	few	TRBD1	TRBJ2-7	CASSLRTGNLYEQYF	TGTGCCAGCAGTTTACGGACAGGAAATTTATACGAGCAGTACTTC
TRBV10-2	-	-	TRBJ2-2	CASSRLGGPITGELFF	TGCGCCAGCAGCCGACTAGGGGGGCCGATCACCGGGGAGCTGTTTTTT
TRBV6-5	few	TRBD1	TRBJ1-2	CASSYSTGSRGYGYTF	TGTGCCAGCAGTTACTCGACAGGGTCGCGAGGCTATGGCTACACCTTC
TRBV6-2/TRBV6-3	few	TRBD2	TRBJ2-3	CASRRTSGSGTDTQYF	TGTGCCAGCAGGAGGACTAGCGGGAGTGGCACAGATACGCAGTATTTT
TRBV20-1	-	TRBD2	TRBJ2-7	CSASHGERGYEQYF	TGCAGTGCTTCCCACGGGGAGCGGGGCTACGAGCAGTACTTC
TRBV5-1	many	-	TRBJ2-3	CASSLWQGTDTQYF	TGCGCCAGCAGCTTGTGGCAGGGCACAGATACGCAGTATTTT
TRBV7-6	-	TRBD2	TRBJ2-2	CASSLSGSASGELFF	TGTGCCAGCAGCTTAAGCGGGAGTGCCTCCGGGGAGCTGTTTTTT